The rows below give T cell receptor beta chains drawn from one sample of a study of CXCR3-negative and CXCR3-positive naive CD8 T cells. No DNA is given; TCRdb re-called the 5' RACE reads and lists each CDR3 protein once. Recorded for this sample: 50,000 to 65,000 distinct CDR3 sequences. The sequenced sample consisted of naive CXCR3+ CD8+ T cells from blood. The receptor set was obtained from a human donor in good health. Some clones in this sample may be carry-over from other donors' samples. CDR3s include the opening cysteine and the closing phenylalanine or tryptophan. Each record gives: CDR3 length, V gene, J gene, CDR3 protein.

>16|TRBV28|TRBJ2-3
CASSSPGLAGTDTQYF
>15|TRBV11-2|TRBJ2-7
CASSSGPGSSYEQYF
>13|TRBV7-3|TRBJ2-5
CASSPTGHETQYF
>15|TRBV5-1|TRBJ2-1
CASSPLAPNTNEQFF
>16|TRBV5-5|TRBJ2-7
CASSLAETSGYYEQYF
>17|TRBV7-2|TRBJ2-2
CASSAPAGGTFDGELFF
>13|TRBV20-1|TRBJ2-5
CSAPMGVRETQYF
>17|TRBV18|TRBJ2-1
CASSPPAWDSTYNEQFF
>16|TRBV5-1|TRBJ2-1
CASSLVGPDIDNEQFF
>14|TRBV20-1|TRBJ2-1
CSAPREGDYNEQFF
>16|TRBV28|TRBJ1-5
CASSFETEHSNQPQHF
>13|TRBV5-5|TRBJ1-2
CASSLTGDYGYTF
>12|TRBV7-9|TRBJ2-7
CASSDESNEQYF
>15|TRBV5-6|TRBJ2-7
CASNPEGPSSYEQYF
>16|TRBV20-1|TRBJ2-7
CSARDLKGQAHYEQYF
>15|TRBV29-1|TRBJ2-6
CSVPTGISGANVLTF
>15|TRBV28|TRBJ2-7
CASSLPIGQSYEQYF
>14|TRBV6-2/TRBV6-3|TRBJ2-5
CAVGQGDFRETQYF